A selection of T cell receptor beta chains follows, all from one sample in a study of blood T cell repertoires in COVID-19. Libraries were prepared by immunoSEQ multiplex PCR; TCRdb keeps only in-frame clonotypes and omits some of them. The repertoire consists of 110,000 or so clones, with approximately 84% occurring once and the leading ten covering around 3.3%. Sample: peripheral blood. The receptors stem from a middle-aged man with acute or convalescent COVID-19. CDR3s leave out the opening cysteine and the closing phenylalanine or tryptophan. The size entry is marked missing in some rows and otherwise reads once, few, many or a size class.

abundance	v_gene	CDR3aa
NA	TRBV9	ASSVGSSRLF
NA	TRBV11-2	ASSLVRAHYEQY
few	TRBV12-3/TRBV12-4	ASSYGGGTEAF
NA	TRBV5-5	ASSLQTGIASPLH
NA	TRBV6-5	ASGGTGVTDTQY
NA	TRBV12-3/TRBV12-4	ASSFGQNTEAF
NA	TRBV5-6	ASSLWAGGLSEQF
few	TRBV14	ASSQGRVSGNTIY
NA	TRBV5-1	ASSSLAGGPTDTQY
NA	TRBV24-1	ATSDRTGSQH
once	TRBV7-8	ASSLRGSSYNEQF
NA	TRBV27	ASSPSIVAGGSEAF